The following is a TCR beta chain sequence with its context. Its specificity is unknown. The data are from a study of cytomegalovirus exposure and HLA in healthy donors. General observations from the study: Previous analysis showed most TCR beta V segments were productive about 90% or about 30% of the time.

The PCR was carried out with 60 Vbeta primers and 13 Jbeta primers. The table came from immunoSEQ multiplex PCR; TCRdb's copy has only in-frame clones and leaves some out. The sample gives about 160,000 clones, roughly 82% of which show up once; under 8% is in the top ten. This receptor was identified in a man aged 45-65 years in good health and CMV-seropositive. The specimen sequenced was PBMCs.

This chain's CDR3 is CASSPRLAGTKNIQYF. In DNA, the CDR3 is TGTGCCAGCAGCCCCCGACTAGCGGGGACCAAAAACATTCAGTACTTC. The rearrangement joins TRBV7-9 to TRBJ2-4, with TRBD2 matching 11 bases. J was trimmed by 2 bases and V by 5 bases; bases with no gene match: 5. CDR3 length: 16 residues. The germline V gene encodes CDR1 SEHNR and CDR2 FQNEAQ (reference sequence).